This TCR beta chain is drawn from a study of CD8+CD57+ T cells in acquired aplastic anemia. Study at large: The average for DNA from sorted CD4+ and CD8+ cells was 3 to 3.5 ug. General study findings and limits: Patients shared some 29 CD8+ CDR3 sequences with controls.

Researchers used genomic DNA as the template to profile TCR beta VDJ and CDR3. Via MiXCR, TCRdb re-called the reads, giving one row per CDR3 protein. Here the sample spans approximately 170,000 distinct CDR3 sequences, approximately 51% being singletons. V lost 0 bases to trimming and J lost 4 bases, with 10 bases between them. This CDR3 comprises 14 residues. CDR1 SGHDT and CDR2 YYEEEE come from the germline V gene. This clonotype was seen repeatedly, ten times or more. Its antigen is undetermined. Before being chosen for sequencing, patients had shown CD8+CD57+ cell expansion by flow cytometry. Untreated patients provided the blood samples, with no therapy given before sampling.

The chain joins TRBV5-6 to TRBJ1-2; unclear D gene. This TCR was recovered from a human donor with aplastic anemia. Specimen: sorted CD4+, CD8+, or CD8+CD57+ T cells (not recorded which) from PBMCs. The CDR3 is CASSLGPAGYGYTF. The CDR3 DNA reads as TGTGCCAGCAGCTTGGGACCGGCCGGCTATGGCTACACCTTC.